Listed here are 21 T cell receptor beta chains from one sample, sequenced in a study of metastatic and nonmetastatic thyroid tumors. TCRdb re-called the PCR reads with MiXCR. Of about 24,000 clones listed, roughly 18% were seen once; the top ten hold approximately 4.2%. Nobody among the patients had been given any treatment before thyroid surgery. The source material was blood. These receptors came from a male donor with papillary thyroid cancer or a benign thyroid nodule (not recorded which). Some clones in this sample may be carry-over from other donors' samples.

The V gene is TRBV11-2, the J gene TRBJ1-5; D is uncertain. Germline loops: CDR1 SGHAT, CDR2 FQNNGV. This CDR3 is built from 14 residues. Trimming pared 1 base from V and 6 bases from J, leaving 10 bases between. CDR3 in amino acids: CASSLAVGSQPQHF. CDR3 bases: TGTGCCAGCAGCTTAGCGGTGGGTTCTCAGCCCCAGCATTTT.

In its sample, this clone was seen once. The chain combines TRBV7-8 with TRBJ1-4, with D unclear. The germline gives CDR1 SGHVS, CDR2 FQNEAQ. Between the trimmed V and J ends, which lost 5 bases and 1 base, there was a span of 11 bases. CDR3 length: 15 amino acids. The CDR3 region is CASSPRTQTNEKLFF. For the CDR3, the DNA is TGTGCCAGCAGCCCACGGACTCAAACTAATGAAAAACTGTTTTTT.

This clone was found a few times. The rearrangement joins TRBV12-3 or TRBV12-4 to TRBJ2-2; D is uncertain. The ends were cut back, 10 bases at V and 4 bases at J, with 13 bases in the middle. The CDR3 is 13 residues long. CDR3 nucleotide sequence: TGTGCCACCAGGCCCGATATCACCGGGGAGCTGTTTTTT. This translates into CATRPDITGELFF.

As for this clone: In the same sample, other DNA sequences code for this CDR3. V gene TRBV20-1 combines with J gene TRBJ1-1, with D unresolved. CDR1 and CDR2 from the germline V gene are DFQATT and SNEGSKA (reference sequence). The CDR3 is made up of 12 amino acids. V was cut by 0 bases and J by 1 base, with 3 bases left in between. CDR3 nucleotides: TGCAGTGCTAGAGACGGGAACACTGAAGCTTTCTTT. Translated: CSARDGNTEAFF.

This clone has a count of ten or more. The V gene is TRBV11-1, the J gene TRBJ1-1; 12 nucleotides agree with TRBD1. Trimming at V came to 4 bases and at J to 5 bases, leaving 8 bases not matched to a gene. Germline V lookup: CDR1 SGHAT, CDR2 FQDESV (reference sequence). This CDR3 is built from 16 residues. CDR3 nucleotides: TGTGCCAGCAGCTCCCGGGACAGGGGGCTAGGGACTGAAGCTTTCTTT. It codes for CASSSRDRGLGTEAFF.

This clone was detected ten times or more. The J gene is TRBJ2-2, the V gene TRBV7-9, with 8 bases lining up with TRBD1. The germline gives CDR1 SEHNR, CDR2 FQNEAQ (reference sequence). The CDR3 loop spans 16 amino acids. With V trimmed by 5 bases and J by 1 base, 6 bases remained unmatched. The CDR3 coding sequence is TGTGCCAGCAGCACTTTCGGACAGGGGAACACCGGGGAGCTGTTTTTT. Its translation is CASSTFGQGNTGELFF.

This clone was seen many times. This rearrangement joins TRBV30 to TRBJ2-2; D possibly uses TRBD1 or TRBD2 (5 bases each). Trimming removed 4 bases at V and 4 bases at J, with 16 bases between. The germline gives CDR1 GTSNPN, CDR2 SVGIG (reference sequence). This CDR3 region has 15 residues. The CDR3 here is CAWNQGVGTTGELFF. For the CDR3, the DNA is TGTGCCTGGAACCAGGGTGTTGGGACCACCGGGGAGCTGTTTTTT.

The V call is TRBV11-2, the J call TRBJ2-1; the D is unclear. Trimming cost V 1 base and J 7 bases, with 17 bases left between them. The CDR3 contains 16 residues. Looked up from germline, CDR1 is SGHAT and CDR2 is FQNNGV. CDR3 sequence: CASSLVAQPTINEQFF. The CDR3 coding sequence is TGTGCCAGCAGCTTAGTGGCGCAACCAACCATAAATGAGCAGTTCTTC.

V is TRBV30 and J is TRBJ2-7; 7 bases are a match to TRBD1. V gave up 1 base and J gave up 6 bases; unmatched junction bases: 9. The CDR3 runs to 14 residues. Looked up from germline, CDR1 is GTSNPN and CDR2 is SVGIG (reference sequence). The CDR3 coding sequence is TGTGCCTGGAGTGCTGGCAGGGGGTCAAGCGAGCAGTACTTC. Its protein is CAWSAGRGSSEQYF.

CDR3 in DNA: TGTGCCAGCAGGGGGTCCTCTGGGGCCAACGTCCTGACTTTC. This codes for CASRGSSGANVLTF. This chain links TRBV27 with TRBJ2-6; D remains ambiguous. Germline CDR1 reads MNHEY; CDR2 reads SMNVEV (reference sequence). Trimming took off 6 bases at V and 0 bases at J, with 6 bases between the two ends. The CDR3 is made up of 14 amino acids.

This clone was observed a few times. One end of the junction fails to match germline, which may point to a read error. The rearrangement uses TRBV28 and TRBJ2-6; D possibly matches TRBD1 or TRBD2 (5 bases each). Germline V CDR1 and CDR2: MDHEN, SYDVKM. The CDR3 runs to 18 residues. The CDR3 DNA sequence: TGTGCCAGCAGTCCCCCGGGGCCCATCTCAGCTGGGGTCAACGTCCTGACTTTC. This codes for CASSPPGPISAGVNVLTF.

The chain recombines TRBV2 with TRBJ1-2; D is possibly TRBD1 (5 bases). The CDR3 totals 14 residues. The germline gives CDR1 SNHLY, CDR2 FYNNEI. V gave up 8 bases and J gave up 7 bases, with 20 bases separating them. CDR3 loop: CASADAETAAGYTF. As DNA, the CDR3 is TGTGCCAGCGCGGATGCGGAGACAGCCGCTGGCTACACCTTC.

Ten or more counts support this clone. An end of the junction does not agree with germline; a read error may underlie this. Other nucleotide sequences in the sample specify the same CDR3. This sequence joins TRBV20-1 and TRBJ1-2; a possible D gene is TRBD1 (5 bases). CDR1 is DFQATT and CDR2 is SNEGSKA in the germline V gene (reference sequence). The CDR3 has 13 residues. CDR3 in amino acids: CSARIPGNYGYTF. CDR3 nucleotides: TGCAGCGCTAGAATCCCAGGGAACTATGGCTACACCTTC.

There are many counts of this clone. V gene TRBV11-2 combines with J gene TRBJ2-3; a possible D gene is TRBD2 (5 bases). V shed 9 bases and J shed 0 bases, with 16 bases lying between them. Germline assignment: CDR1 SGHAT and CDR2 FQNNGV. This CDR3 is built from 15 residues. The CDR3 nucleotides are TGTGCCAGTAAACCCGCGGGCTCTAGCACAGATACGCAGTATTTT. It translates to CASKPAGSSTDTQYF.

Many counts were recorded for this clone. This CDR3 is CASSPGTSGRGWTGELFF. DNA of the CDR3: TGTGCCAGCAGCCCGGGGACTAGCGGGAGAGGGTGGACCGGGGAGCTGTTTTTT. This chain links TRBV7-8 with TRBJ2-2; TRBD2 agrees at 14 bases. Germline CDR1 is SGHVS and CDR2 is FQNEAQ. This CDR3 comprises 18 residues. V was pared by 5 bases and J by 5 bases, with 10 bases of the junction left unmatched.

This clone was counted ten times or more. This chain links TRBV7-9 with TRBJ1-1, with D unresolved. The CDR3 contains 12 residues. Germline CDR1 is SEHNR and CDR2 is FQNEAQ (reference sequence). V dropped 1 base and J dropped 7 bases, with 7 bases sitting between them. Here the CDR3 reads CASSLGTDEAFF. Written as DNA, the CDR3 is TGTGCCAGCAGCTTAGGGACGGATGAAGCTTTCTTT.

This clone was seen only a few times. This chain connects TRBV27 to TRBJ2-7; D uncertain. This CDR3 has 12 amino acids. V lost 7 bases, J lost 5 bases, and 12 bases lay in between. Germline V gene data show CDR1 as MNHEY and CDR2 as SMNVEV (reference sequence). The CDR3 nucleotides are TGTGCCAGCATTCCGACTGGCGACGAGCAGTACTTC. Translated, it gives CASIPTGDEQYF.

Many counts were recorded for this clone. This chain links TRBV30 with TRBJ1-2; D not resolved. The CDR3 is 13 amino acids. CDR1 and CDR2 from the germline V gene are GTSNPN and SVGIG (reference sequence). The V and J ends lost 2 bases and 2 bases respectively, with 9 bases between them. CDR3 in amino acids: CAWSSTNNYGYTF. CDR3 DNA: TGTGCCTGGAGTTCTACCAACAACTATGGCTACACCTTC.

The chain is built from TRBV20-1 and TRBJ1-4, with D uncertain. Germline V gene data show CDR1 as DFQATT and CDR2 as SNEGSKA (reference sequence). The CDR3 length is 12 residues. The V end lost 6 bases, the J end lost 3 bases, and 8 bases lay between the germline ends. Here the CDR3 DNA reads TGCAGTGCGAGGACGGCTAATGAAAAACTGTTTTTT. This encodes CSARTANEKLFF.

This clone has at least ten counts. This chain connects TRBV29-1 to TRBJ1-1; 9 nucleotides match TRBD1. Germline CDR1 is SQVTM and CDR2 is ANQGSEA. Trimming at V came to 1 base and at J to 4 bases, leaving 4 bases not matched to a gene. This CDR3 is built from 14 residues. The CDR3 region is CSVEVRTGVTEAFF. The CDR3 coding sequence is TGCAGCGTTGAAGTCCGGACAGGGGTCACTGAAGCTTTCTTT. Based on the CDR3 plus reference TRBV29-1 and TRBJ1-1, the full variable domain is SAVISQKPSRDICQRGTSLTIQCQVDSQVTMMFWYRQQPGQSLTLIATANQGSEATYESGFVIDKFPISRPNLTFSTLTVSNMSPEDSSIYLCSVEVRTGVTEAFFGQGTRLTVV.

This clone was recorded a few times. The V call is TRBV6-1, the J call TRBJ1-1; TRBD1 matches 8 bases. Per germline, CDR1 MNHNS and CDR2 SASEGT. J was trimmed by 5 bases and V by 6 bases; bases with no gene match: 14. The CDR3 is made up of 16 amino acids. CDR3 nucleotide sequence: TGTGCCAGCAGCTCCATACCGCGGACAGGGTATACTGAAGCTTTCTTT. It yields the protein CASSSIPRTGYTEAFF.